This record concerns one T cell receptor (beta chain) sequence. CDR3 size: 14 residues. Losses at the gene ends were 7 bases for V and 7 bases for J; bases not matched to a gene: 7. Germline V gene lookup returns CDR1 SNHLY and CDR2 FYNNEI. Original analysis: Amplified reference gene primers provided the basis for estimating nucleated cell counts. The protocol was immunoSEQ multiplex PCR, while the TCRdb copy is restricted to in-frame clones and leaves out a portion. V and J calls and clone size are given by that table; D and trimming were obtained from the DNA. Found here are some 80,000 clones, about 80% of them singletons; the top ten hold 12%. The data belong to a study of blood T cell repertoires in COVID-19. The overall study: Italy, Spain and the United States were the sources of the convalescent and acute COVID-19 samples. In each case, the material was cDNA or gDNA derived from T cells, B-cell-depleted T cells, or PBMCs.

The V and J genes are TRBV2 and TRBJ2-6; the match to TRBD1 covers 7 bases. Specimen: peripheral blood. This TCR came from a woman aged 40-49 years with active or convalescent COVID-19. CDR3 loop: CASKMSGGANVLTF. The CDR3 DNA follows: TGTGCCAGCAAGATGTCAGGGGGTGCCAACGTCCTGACTTTC.